Listed here is a single T cell receptor (beta chain). This sample was included in a study of T cell responses to AZD1222 COVID-19 vaccine. Turning to the study itself: Second-dose timings of about 4 or about 12 weeks were pooled.

Generated by immunoSEQ multiplex PCR, the TCRdb table keeps only in-frame clones and is missing some. The sample has 200,000 to 300,000 clones; over 85% are singletons. V lost 4 bases to trimming and J lost 10 bases, with 14 bases between them. This CDR3 contains 12 residues. Specimen: peripheral blood, collected on day 0 of AZD1222 vaccination. V gene TRBV5-3 combines with J gene TRBJ1-1; D might be TRBD1 (5 bases). Being an ORF, TRBV5-3 has a function that is uncertain. This TCR was sampled from an adult in good health. In DNA, the CDR3 is TGTGCCAGAAGCGAAAAGGGGCTTGCAGCTTTCTTT. It codes for CARSEKGLAAFF.